These 27 T cell receptor beta chains share one sample of origin, sequenced in a study of blood T cell repertoires in COVID-19. TCRdb's table, derived via immunoSEQ multiplex PCR, lists solely in-frame clones and lacks some. The sample lists about 200,000 clones, about 90% occurring once. The sample comprised peripheral blood. These receptors came from a woman aged 70 to 79 with acute or convalescent COVID-19.

The chain couples TRBV3-1 (or the pseudogene TRBV3-2) to TRBJ2-2; 7 bases line up with TRBD1. V trimming: 1 base; J trimming: 0 bases; junction bases outside the gene matches: 5. Germline CDR1 reads LGHDT; CDR2 reads YNNKEL (reference sequence). The CDR3 totals 17 residues. Here the CDR3 reads CASSQGMTGPNTGELFF. The CDR3 coding sequence is TGTGCCAGCAGCCAAGGGATGACAGGGCCGAACACCGGGGAGCTGTTTTTT.

This chain joins TRBV10-2 and TRBJ1-1; TRBD1 agrees at 7 bases. V lost 5 bases and J lost 3; bases outside the gene matches: 6. The CDR3 totals 14 residues. The V gene's germline CDR1 is WSHSY and CDR2 SAAADI. The CDR3 is CASSWTGGDTEAFF. DNA of the CDR3: TGCGCCAGCAGTTGGACAGGCGGGGACACTGAAGCTTTCTTT.

The chain links TRBV6-5 to TRBJ2-5, with D perhaps matching TRBD1 (6 bases). The CDR3 extends over 14 amino acids. Looked up from germline, CDR1 is MNHEY and CDR2 is SVGAGI. Trimming cost V 4 bases and J 1 base, with 10 bases left between them. The CDR3 sequence is CASSFNRAQETQYF. The CDR3 DNA reads TGTGCCAGCAGTTTTAACAGGGCCCAAGAGACCCAGTACTTC.

This chain links TRBV4-2 with TRBJ2-4; a possible D gene is TRBD1 (5 bases). Germline lookup yields CDR1 LGHNA and CDR2 YNFKEQ. Trimming shortened V by 4 bases and J by 2 bases, and 15 bases separated the two germline ends. The CDR3 sequence is 16 residues long. The CDR3 DNA reads as TGTGCCAGCAGCCCATCCCAGGGCCCTTCCAAAAACATTCAGTACTTC. This translates into CASSPSQGPSKNIQYF.

The chain carries TRBV18 and TRBJ1-1; the D gene is possibly TRBD1 (5 bases). Germline CDR1 reads KGHSH; CDR2 reads LQKENI. Deletions cut 4 bases from V and 3 bases from J, with 12 bases between. CDR3 length equals 14 residues. The CDR3 region is CASSLSGGDTEAFF. Here the CDR3 DNA reads TGTGCCAGCTCACTTTCCGGAGGGGACACTGAAGCTTTCTTT.

The chain employs TRBV18 and TRBJ2-5, with a possible D match to TRBD2 (6 bases). The V gene lost 1 base and the J gene lost 4 bases, with 13 bases spanning the gap. CDR1 is KGHSH, CDR2 LQKENI, per germline. This CDR3 is 15 amino acids long. The CDR3 DNA is TGTGCCAGCTCACCACAAGCGGGTGCCCCAGAGACCCAGTACTTC. This encodes CASSPQAGAPETQYF. Variable domain in full (rest from reference TRBV18 and TRBJ2-5): NAGVMQNPRHLVRRRGQEARLRCSPMKGHSHVYWYRQLPEEGLKFMVYLQKENIIDESGMPKERFSAEFPKEGPSILRIQQVVRGDSAAYFCASSPQAGAPETQYFGPGTRLLVL.

The V gene is TRBV24-1, the J gene TRBJ2-4, with D uncertain. The CDR3 totals 18 residues. Germline CDR1 reads KGHDR; CDR2 reads SFDVKD. The V gene lost 9 bases and the J gene lost 0 bases, with 23 bases spanning the gap. CDR3 sequence: CATPVIALPYLAKNIQYF. For the CDR3, the DNA is TGTGCCACCCCTGTAATAGCCCTTCCCTACCTAGCCAAAAACATTCAGTACTTC.

V usage is TRBV5-1 and J usage is TRBJ2-1; 10 bases are shared with TRBD2. The germline V gene has CDR1 SGHRS and CDR2 YFSETQ. Trimming at V came to 4 bases and at J to 2 bases, leaving 6 bases not matched to a gene. The CDR3 is 16 amino acids. Written as DNA, the CDR3 is TGCGCCAGCAGCCCACGGACTAGCGGTACCTACAATGAGCAGTTCTTC. This gives the protein CASSPRTSGTYNEQFF.

V usage is TRBV5-6 and J usage is TRBJ1-6; a possible D gene is TRBD1 (5 bases). The CDR3 covers 16 residues. V gave up 2 bases and J gave up 5 bases, with 14 bases separating them. The germline V gene has CDR1 SGHDT and CDR2 YYEEEE. The CDR3 nucleotides read TGTGCCAGCAGCTTATCGAAGGGGCCAAATAATTCACCCCTCCACTTT. Translating it yields CASSLSKGPNNSPLHF.

This clone was detected once. The chain links TRBV7-3 to TRBJ2-3, with TRBD1 matching over 12 bases. The CDR3 is made up of 16 amino acids. The trim removed 5 bases at V and 2 bases at J, leaving 5 bases unmatched. Germline assignment: CDR1 SGHTA and CDR2 FQGTGA. The CDR3 loop reads CASSPGTGGLTDTQYF. The CDR3 DNA reads TGTGCCAGCAGCCCCGGGACAGGGGGCCTCACAGATACGCAGTATTTT.

The CDR3 bases are TGCGCCAGCTCCGGGACTCCCGGCGGGAACACTGAAGCTTTCTTT. This gives the protein CASSGTPGGNTEAFF. The chain employs TRBV5-1 and TRBJ1-1, with D tentatively TRBD1 (5 bases). The CDR3 runs 15 residues. The V end was cut by 7 bases, the J end by 1 base, with 17 bases between. Germline lookup yields CDR1 SGHRS and CDR2 YFSETQ.

The chain carries TRBV18 and TRBJ1-3; TRBD1 might be the D (5 bases). CDR1 and CDR2 (germline): KGHSH, LQKENI. V dropped 3 bases and J dropped 4 bases, with 16 bases sitting between them. The CDR3 has 16 residues. The CDR3 nucleotides are TGTGCCAGCTCACCTCCGGGCAGGGCGGAAGGAAACACCATATATTTT. It is translated as CASSPPGRAEGNTIYF.

This sequence joins TRBV19 and TRBJ1-5; TRBD1 might be the D (5 bases). V lost 3 bases to trimming and J lost 7 bases, with 16 bases between them. CDR1 is LNHDA and CDR2 is SQIVND in the germline V gene (reference sequence). The CDR3 spans 15 residues. In DNA form, the CDR3 reads TGTGCCAGTAGTATTGGACAATACCTATGGCAGCCCCAGCATTTT. Amino acid sequence: CASSIGQYLWQPQHF. The entire variable domain, with the rest obtained from reference TRBV19 and TRBJ1-5, is as follows: DGGITQSPKYLFRKEGQNVTLSCEQNLNHDAMYWYRQDPGQGLRLIYYSQIVNDFQKGDIAEGYSVSREKKESFPLTVTSAQKNPTAFYLCASSIGQYLWQPQHFGDGTRLSIL.

The genes are TRBV29-1 and TRBJ1-1; a weak D match, TRBD1 (5 bases). The CDR3 contains 16 residues. Germline CDR1 is SQVTM and CDR2 is ANQGSEA. The ends were cut back, 0 bases at V and 1 base at J, with 15 bases in the middle. Here the CDR3 DNA reads TGCAGCGTTGAAGAACTTCCAGGGCTCCAGAACACTGAAGCTTTCTTT. Its translation: CSVEELPGLQNTEAFF.

CDR3 loop: CASSSSGPRDTEAFF. The CDR3 DNA follows: TGTGCCAGCAGTTCTTCCGGCCCGAGGGACACTGAAGCTTTCTTT. The V and J genes are TRBV6-5 and TRBJ1-1; D ambiguous. This CDR3 region has 15 residues. The V end was cut by 4 bases, the J end by 3 bases, with 15 bases between. The germline gives CDR1 MNHEY, CDR2 SVGAGI.

The V call is TRBV2, the J call TRBJ1-5; TRBD1 matches at 8 bases. V lost 7 bases and J lost 1; bases outside the gene matches: 9. The length of the CDR3 is 16 residues. The germline CDR1 and CDR2 sequences are SNHLY and FYNNEI. In DNA, the CDR3 is TGTGCCAGCAAGCCGACAGGGGTTCCGAGCAATCAGCCCCAGCATTTT. It is translated as CASKPTGVPSNQPQHF. Full variable domain (rest looked up from reference TRBV2 and TRBJ1-5): EPEVTQTPSHQVTQMGQEVILRCVPISNHLYFYWYRQILGQKVEFLVSFYNNEISEKSEIFDDQFSVERPDGSNFTLKIRSTKLEDSAMYFCASKPTGVPSNQPQHFGDGTRLSIL.

V is TRBV28 and J is TRBJ2-7; a possible D gene is TRBD1 (6 bases). Between the trimmed V and J ends, which lost 7 bases and 6 bases, there was a span of 16 bases. This CDR3 spans 13 amino acids. CDR1 MDHEN and CDR2 SYDVKM come from the germline V gene. The CDR3 spells CASKTLQGREQYF. For the CDR3, the DNA is TGTGCCAGCAAGACCCTGCAGGGGCGCGAGCAGTACTTC.

This clone appeared a few times. The rearrangement uses TRBV28 and TRBJ2-7, with D possibly matching TRBD1 (6 bases). Trimming left V 9 bases short and J 2 bases short, with 11 bases between. This CDR3 is built from 12 residues. Germline V gives CDR1 MDHEN, CDR2 SYDVKM. The CDR3 loop is CASLDSTYEQYF. The DNA of the CDR3 is TGTGCCAGTCTGGACAGTACCTACGAGCAGTACTTC.

The chain recombines TRBV19 with TRBJ1-1; TRBD1 matches at 7 bases. After removal of 4 bases from V and 0 bases from J, the junction contained 5 bases not matched to a gene. The germline CDR1 and CDR2 sequences are LNHDA and SQIVND (reference sequence). The CDR3 totals 15 residues. The CDR3 DNA reads TGTGCCAGTAGTAAGGAGACAGGGTTGAACACTGAAGCTTTCTTT. It yields the protein CASSKETGLNTEAFF.

J is TRBJ2-2 and V is TRBV19; a possible D gene is TRBD1 (6 bases). This CDR3 is built from 16 residues. The V gene's germline CDR1 is LNHDA and CDR2 SQIVND (reference sequence). Trimming removed 3 bases from V and 5 bases from J, with 16 bases in between. The CDR3 bases are TGTGCCAGTAGTATCGCCGTAGGGGGTTCGACCGGGGAGCTGTTTTTT. This translates into CASSIAVGGSTGELFF.

The chain couples TRBV3-1 (or the pseudogene TRBV3-2) to TRBJ1-3; 7 bases align to TRBD1. The germline V gene has CDR1 LGHDT and CDR2 YNNKEL (reference sequence). The CDR3 totals 14 residues. After removal of 5 bases from V and 4 bases from J, the junction contained 5 bases not matched to a gene. CDR3 amino acids: CASSETGAGNTIYF. For the CDR3, the DNA is TGTGCCAGCAGCGAAACAGGGGCGGGAAACACCATATATTTT.

The chain has TRBV4-2 and TRBJ2-7, with TRBD1 matching over 7 bases. CDR1 and CDR2 from the germline V gene are LGHNA and YNFKEQ. Trimming took 0 bases from V and 0 from J; bases not matched to a gene: 5. The CDR3 is made up of 16 amino acids. The CDR3 region has the DNA TGTGCCAGCAGCCAAGATTACGGGGACAGCTCCTACGAGCAGTACTTC. Translating gives CASSQDYGDSSYEQYF.

V is TRBV3-1 (or the pseudogene TRBV3-2) and J is TRBJ2-1; 7 nucleotides line up with TRBD2. The CDR3 is 15 residues long. From germline, CDR1 is LGHDT and CDR2 YNNKEL (reference sequence). V shed 1 base, J shed 9 bases, and the junction held 9 bases outside the gene matches. CDR3 DNA: TGTGCCAGCAGCCAAGCCCGGGGGGAAGACGGTGAGCAGTTCTTC. Its translation is CASSQARGEDGEQFF.

This chain uses TRBV6-2 or TRBV6-3 with TRBJ1-1; no clear D. The length of the CDR3 is 15 residues. Between the trimmed V and J ends, which lost 0 bases and 7 bases, there was a span of 15 bases. Germline V lookup: CDR1 MNHEY, CDR2 SVGEGT. CDR3 in DNA: TGTGCCAGCAGTTACTCGAGGGAGTTGATGGTTGAAGCTTTCTTT. Encoded protein: CASSYSRELMVEAFF.

This chain connects TRBV28 to TRBJ2-4; possible D gene TRBD1, 5 bases. Trimming took off 4 bases at V and 1 base at J, with 20 bases between the two ends. In germline, CDR1 is MDHEN, CDR2 SYDVKM. The CDR3 covers 18 residues. In DNA form, the CDR3 reads TGTGCCAGCAGTTCCCAGTTTATTGGGGCGAAGGCCAAAAACATTCAGTACTTC. It is translated as CASSSQFIGAKAKNIQYF.

CDR3 nucleotides: TGTGCCAGCAGGGGGGCGGGAGCGGGGGAGCAGTTCTTC. Its translation: CASRGAGAGEQFF. The rearrangement links TRBV27 to TRBJ2-1; tentatively, D is TRBD2 (7 bases). Trimming removed 6 bases at V and 10 bases at J, with 16 bases between. Germline lookup yields CDR1 MNHEY and CDR2 SMNVEV (reference sequence). CDR3 size: 13 residues.

The chain couples TRBV18 to TRBJ1-1; 11 bases agree with TRBD1. V lost 6 bases and J lost 0; bases outside the gene matches: 6. The germline gives CDR1 KGHSH, CDR2 LQKENI. This CDR3 is 16 amino acids long. In DNA form, the CDR3 reads TGTGCCAGCTCGGGGACAGGGGGTTTAATGAACACTGAAGCTTTCTTT. It encodes CASSGTGGLMNTEAFF.